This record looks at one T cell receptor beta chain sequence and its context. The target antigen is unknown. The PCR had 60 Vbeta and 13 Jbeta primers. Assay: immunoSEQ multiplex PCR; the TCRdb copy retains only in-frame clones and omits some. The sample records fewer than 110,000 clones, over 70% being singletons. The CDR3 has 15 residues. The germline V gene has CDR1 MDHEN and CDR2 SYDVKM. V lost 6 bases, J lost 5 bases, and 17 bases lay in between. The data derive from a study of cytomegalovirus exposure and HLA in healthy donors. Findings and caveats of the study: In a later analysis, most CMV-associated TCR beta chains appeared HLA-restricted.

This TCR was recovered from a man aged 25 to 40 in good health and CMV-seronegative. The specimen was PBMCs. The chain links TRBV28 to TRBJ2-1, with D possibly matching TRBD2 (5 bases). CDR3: CASSQVVGVNNEQFF. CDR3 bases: TGTGCCAGCAGCCAAGTAGTGGGAGTGAACAATGAGCAGTTCTTC. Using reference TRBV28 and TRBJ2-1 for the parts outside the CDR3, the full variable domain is DVKVTQSSRYLVKRTGEKVFLECVQDMDHENMFWYRQDPGLGLRLIYFSYDVKMKEKGDIPEGYSVSREKKERFSLILESASTNQTSMYLCASSQVVGVNNEQFFGPGTRLTVL.